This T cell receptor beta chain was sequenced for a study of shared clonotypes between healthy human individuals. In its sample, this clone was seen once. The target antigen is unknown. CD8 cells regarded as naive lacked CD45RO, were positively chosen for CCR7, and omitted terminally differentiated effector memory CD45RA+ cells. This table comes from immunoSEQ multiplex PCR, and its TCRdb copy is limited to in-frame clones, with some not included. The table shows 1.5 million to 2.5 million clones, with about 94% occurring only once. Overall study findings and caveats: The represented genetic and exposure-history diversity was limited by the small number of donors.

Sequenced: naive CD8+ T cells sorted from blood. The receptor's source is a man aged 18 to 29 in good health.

The CDR3 region has the DNA TGTGCCAGCAGCGATTACCAAGAGACCCAGTACTTC. Translated: CASSDYQETQYF. The chain couples TRBV9 to TRBJ2-5; D not certain. CDR3 size: 12 residues. Trimming stripped 3 bases from V and 0 bases from J, with 3 bases between. CDR1 SGDLS and CDR2 YYNGEE come from the germline V gene. The whole variable domain, remainder taken from reference TRBV9 and TRBJ2-5, is DSGVTQTPKHLITATGQRVTLRCSPRSGDLSVYWYQQSLDQGLQFLIQYYNGEERAKGNILERFSAQQFPDLHSELNLSSLELGDSALYFCASSDYQETQYFGPGTRLLVL.